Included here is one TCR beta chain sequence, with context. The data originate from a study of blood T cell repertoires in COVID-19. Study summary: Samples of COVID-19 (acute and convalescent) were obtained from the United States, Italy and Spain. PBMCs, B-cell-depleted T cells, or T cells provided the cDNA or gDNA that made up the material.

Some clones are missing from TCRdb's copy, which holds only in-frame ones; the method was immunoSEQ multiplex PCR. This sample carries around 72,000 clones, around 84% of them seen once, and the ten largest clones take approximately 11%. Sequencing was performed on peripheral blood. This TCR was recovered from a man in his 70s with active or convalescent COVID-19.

The CDR3, as DNA: TGCGCCAGCAGCCAAGAAAGAAGTTCCGGAGAAAGGACTAATGAAAAACTGTTTTTT. The encoded protein is CASSQERSSGERTNEKLFF. This chain joins TRBV4-1 and TRBJ1-4; D gene ambiguous. In germline, CDR1 is MGHRA, CDR2 YSYEKL. V gave up 0 bases and J gave up 2 bases, with 19 bases separating them. CDR3 length equals 19 residues.